The 18 T cell receptor beta chains given below trace back to one sample, sequenced in a study of cytomegalovirus exposure and HLA in healthy donors (dated by TCRdb to about 2017). Libraries came from the immunoSEQ multiplex PCR assay. A mixture of 60 forward primers for TCR Vbeta segments and 13 reverse primers for TCR Jbeta segments was used in the multiplex PCR. The table was pulled from immuneACCESS by TCRdb, which kept in-frame rearrangements only. Such tables lose some clones; where checked, under half of the loss comes from unresolved V genes, and the rest has no known cause. Here the sample has 70,000 to 100,000 clones; about 66% occur a single time. Approximately 21% of the sample lies in the top ten. Sequenced material: PBMCs. These receptors originate from a woman between 50 and 59 years old in good health and CMV-seropositive.

The rearrangement joins TRBV18 to TRBJ1-1, with 8 bases identical to TRBD1. This CDR3 region has 14 residues. V was pared by 3 bases and J by 1 base, with 1 base of the junction left unmatched. The germline CDR1 and CDR2 sequences are KGHSH and LQKENI. The CDR3 DNA reads as TGTGCCAGCTCACCGGGACAGGAGAACACTGAAGCTTTCTTT. Its translation: CASSPGQENTEAFF.

In this sample, this clone turned up a few times. The chain uses TRBV29-1 and TRBJ1-4, with D unclear. The CDR3 extends over 16 amino acids. The germline V gene encodes CDR1 SQVTM and CDR2 ANQGSEA. Trimming stripped 5 bases from V and 0 bases from J, with 16 bases between. The CDR3: CSVNQRAGATNEKLFF. CDR3 nucleotides: TGCAGCGTTAACCAGAGGGCAGGCGCAACTAATGAAAAACTGTTTTTT.

The CDR3 here is CASSLTGTSLGWETQYF. The CDR3 coding sequence is TGTGCCAGCAGCTTAACCGGGACTAGCCTAGGATGGGAGACCCAGTACTTC. V usage is TRBV5-8 and J usage is TRBJ2-5; 9 bases align to TRBD2. From germline, CDR1 is SGHTS and CDR2 YDEGEE. J was trimmed by 5 bases and V by 2 bases; bases with no gene match: 13. CDR3 length equals 17 residues.

V is TRBV10-3 and J is TRBJ2-1; 11 nucleotides match TRBD1. V dropped 0 bases and J dropped 7; count of bases not matched to a gene: 5. Germline CDR1 is ENHRY and CDR2 is SYGVKD. The CDR3 is 16 amino acids. CDR3 coding DNA: TGTGCCATCAGTGAGTCGGGGACAGGGGGTCTAAATGAGCAGTTCTTC. Translation gives CAISESGTGGLNEQFF.

The chain uses TRBV6-5 and TRBJ1-1; TRBD1 matches at 8 bases. This CDR3 comprises 13 residues. With V trimmed by 4 bases and J by 11 bases, 9 bases remained unmatched. Germline lookup yields CDR1 MNHEY and CDR2 SVGAGI. CDR3 nucleotides: TGTGCCAGCAGTTCACGACAGGGGCGTCTGGCTTTCTTT. It codes for CASSSRQGRLAFF.

CDR3 amino acids: CASSSRAGDGYTF. CDR3 DNA: TGTGCCAGCAGTTCCCGGGCAGGGGATGGCTACACCTTC. The chain carries TRBV6-5 and TRBJ1-2; D may be TRBD1 (6 bases). This CDR3 has 13 amino acids. The V gene's germline CDR1 is MNHEY and CDR2 SVGAGI. Trimming shortened V by 4 bases and J by 6 bases, and 12 bases separated the two germline ends.

This clone showed up many times. The chain joins TRBV11-2 to TRBJ1-2, with no clear D. The CDR3 covers 15 residues. V was pared by 5 bases and J by 5 bases, with 18 bases between. Germline V gives CDR1 SGHAT, CDR2 FQNNGV. CDR3 nucleotide sequence: TGTGCCAGCAGCCCAATCACGAAGGCCGGGTATGGCTACACCTTC. Amino acid sequence: CASSPITKAGYGYTF.

On this clone: A read error may produce the germline difference seen at one junction end. The chain uses TRBV6-5 and TRBJ2-5; D possibly corresponds to TRBD2 (6 bases). Germline V CDR1 and CDR2: MNHEY, SVGAGI. This CDR3 spans 15 amino acids. In DNA, the CDR3 is TGCGCCAGCAGCCCCTCGGGGGACCCACGGGAGACCCAGTACTTC. Protein product: CASSPSGDPRETQYF.

This CDR3 is CSVAQNRQGWTEAFF. The DNA of the CDR3 is TGCAGCGTTGCTCAAAACAGACAGGGTTGGACTGAAGCTTTCTTT. The rearrangement links TRBV29-1 to TRBJ1-1, with 7 positions matching TRBD1. The CDR3 contains 15 residues. The germline V gene encodes CDR1 SQVTM and CDR2 ANQGSEA. With V trimmed by 4 bases and J by 5 bases, 13 bases remained unmatched.

The table lists this clone with a few counts. The chain uses TRBV15 and TRBJ1-1; D may be TRBD1 (6 bases). Germline CDR1 reads LNHNV; CDR2 reads YYDKDF (reference sequence). This CDR3 is 13 amino acids long. Trimming removed 8 bases from V and 1 base from J, with 11 bases in between. CDR3 sequence reads: CATSRDKNTEAFF. Written as DNA, the CDR3 is TGTGCCACCTCCAGGGACAAGAACACTGAAGCTTTCTTT.

The chain is built from TRBV6-5 and TRBJ1-3; TRBD1 might be the D (5 bases). The CDR3 has 14 residues. Germline V gene sequence: CDR1 MNHEY, CDR2 SVGAGI. Trimming removed 0 bases from V and 7 bases from J, with 10 bases in between. The CDR3 coding sequence is TGTGCCAGCAGTTACTCGATGGGGGGGAACACCATATATTTT. As protein: CASSYSMGGNTIYF.

V gene TRBV6-5 combines with J gene TRBJ1-6; D not certain. Germline V lookup: CDR1 MNHEY, CDR2 SVGAGI. The CDR3 length is 14 residues. V was shortened by 5 bases and J by 8 bases, with 13 bases between the two germline ends. The CDR3 sequence: CASSPMTSYSPLHF. The CDR3, as DNA: TGTGCCAGCAGTCCGATGACAAGTTATTCACCCCTCCACTTT.

This clone was counted a few times. The chain has TRBV28 and TRBJ1-1; 7 nucleotides align to TRBD1. Germline CDR1 MDHEN, CDR2 SYDVKM. Trimming removed 4 bases from V and 9 bases from J; junction bases left unmatched: 11. CDR3 size: 14 residues. In nucleotides, the CDR3 is TGTGCCAGCAGTTCCCGGACAGGATTTGCAAAAGCTTTCTTT. It is translated as CASSSRTGFAKAFF.

The V and J genes are TRBV6-5 and TRBJ1-3; a possible D gene is TRBD1 (5 bases). Between the trimmed V and J ends, which lost 6 bases and 2 bases, there was a span of 11 bases. CDR1 MNHEY and CDR2 SVGAGI come from the germline V gene. CDR3 length equals 14 residues. This chain's CDR3 is CASRPTDAGNTIYF. The DNA of the CDR3 is TGTGCCAGCAGACCGACAGACGCTGGAAACACCATATATTTT.

The chain recombines TRBV28 with TRBJ1-1; 7 bases agree with TRBD1. Germline assignment: CDR1 MDHEN and CDR2 SYDVKM. This CDR3 spans 13 amino acids. The V gene end was trimmed by 4 bases and the J gene end by 6 bases; junction bases not matched to a gene: 5. The CDR3, as DNA: TGTGCCAGCAGTTCCCTTGACAGGGCTGAAGCTTTCTTT. Its protein product is CASSSLDRAEAFF.

The gene calls are TRBV28 and TRBJ2-7; 8 bases align to TRBD1. The CDR3 contains 14 residues. CDR1 is MDHEN and CDR2 is SYDVKM in the germline V gene. V lost 8 bases, J lost 1 base, and 7 bases stayed unmatched. The CDR3 loop reads CASQGAVGSYEQYF. The CDR3 DNA reads as TGTGCCAGCCAGGGGGCCGTTGGGTCCTACGAGCAGTACTTC.

This chain joins TRBV5-6 and TRBJ2-1, with 7 positions matching TRBD1. Trimming removed 0 bases from V and 4 bases from J; junction bases left unmatched: 7. The CDR3 runs 16 residues. The germline CDR1 and CDR2 sequences are SGHDT and YYEEEE. The CDR3 protein is CASSLEVDRLYNEQFF. The CDR3 DNA follows: TGTGCCAGCAGCTTGGAGGTGGACAGGCTATACAATGAGCAGTTCTTC.

V gene TRBV27 combines with J gene TRBJ2-3; no firm D call. The CDR3 spans 12 residues. Trimming removed 6 bases from V and 2 bases from J, with 6 bases in between. Per germline, CDR1 MNHEY and CDR2 SMNVEV (reference sequence). This CDR3 is CASRSSTDTQYF. The DNA for the CDR3 is TGTGCCAGCAGATCCTCCACAGATACGCAGTATTTT.